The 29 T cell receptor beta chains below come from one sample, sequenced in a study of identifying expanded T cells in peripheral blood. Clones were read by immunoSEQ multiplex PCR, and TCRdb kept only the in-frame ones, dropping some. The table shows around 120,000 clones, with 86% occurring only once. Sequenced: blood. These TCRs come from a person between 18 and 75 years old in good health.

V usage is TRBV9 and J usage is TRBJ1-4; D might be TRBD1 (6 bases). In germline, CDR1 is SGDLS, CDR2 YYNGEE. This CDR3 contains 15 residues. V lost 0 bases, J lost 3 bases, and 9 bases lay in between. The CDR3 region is CASSVGQESNEKLFF. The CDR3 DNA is TGTGCCAGCAGCGTAGGACAGGAGTCTAATGAAAAACTGTTTTTT. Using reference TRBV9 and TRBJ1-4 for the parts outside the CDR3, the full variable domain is DSGVTQTPKHLITATGQRVTLRCSPRSGDLSVYWYQQSLDQGLQFLIQYYNGEERAKGNILERFSAQQFPDLHSELNLSSLELGDSALYFCASSVGQESNEKLFFGSGTQLSVL.

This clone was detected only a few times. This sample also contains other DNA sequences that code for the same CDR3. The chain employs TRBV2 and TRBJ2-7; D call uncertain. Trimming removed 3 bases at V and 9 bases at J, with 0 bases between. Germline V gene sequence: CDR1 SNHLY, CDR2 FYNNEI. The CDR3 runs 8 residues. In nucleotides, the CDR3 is TGTGCCAGCAGTGAGCAGTACTTC. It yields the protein CASSEQYF.

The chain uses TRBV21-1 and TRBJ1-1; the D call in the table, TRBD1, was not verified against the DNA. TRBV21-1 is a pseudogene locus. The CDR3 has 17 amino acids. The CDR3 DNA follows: TGTGCCAGCAGCAAAAAAGGGGCAGTACGCAAGAACACTGAAGCTTTCTTT. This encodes CASSKKGAVRKNTEAFF.

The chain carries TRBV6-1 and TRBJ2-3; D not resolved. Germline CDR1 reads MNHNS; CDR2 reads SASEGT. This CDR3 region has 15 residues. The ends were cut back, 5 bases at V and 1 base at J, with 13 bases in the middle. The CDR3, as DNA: TGTGCCAGCAGTCCCACGATCGGCGGCACAGATACGCAGTATTTT. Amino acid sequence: CASSPTIGGTDTQYF.

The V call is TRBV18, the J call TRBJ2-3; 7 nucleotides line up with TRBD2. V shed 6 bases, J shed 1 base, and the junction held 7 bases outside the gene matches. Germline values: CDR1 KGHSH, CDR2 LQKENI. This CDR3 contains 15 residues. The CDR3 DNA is TGTGCCAGCTCCCCCACCCTAGCGGGCACAGATACGCAGTATTTT. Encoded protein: CASSPTLAGTDTQYF.

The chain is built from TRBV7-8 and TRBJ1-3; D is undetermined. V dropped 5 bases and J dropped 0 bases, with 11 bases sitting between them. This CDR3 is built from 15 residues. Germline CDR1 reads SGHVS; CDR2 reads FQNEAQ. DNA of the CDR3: TGTGCCAGCAGCCTATTGGGCTTCTCTGGAAACACCATATATTTT. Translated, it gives CASSLLGFSGNTIYF.

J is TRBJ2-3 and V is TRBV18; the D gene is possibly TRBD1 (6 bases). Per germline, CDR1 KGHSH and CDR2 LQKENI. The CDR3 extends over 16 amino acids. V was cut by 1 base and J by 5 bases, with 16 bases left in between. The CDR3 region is CASSPRAGQPQDTQYF. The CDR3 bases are TGTGCCAGCTCACCACGTGCAGGACAGCCGCAAGATACGCAGTATTTT.

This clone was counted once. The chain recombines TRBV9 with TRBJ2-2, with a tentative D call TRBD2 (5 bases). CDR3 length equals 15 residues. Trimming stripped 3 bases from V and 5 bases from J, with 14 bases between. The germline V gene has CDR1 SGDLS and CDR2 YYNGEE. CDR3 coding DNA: TGTGCCAGCAGCGCAGGAGCTCCGGGGACCGGGGAGCTGTTTTTT. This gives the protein CASSAGAPGTGELFF.

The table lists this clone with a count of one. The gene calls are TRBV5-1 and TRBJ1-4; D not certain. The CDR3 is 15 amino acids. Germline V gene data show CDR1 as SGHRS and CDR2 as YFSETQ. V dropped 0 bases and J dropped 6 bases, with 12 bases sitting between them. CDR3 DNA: TGCGCCAGCAGCTTGGGGGCCAGCTCAGATGAAAAACTGTTTTTT. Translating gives CASSLGASSDEKLFF.

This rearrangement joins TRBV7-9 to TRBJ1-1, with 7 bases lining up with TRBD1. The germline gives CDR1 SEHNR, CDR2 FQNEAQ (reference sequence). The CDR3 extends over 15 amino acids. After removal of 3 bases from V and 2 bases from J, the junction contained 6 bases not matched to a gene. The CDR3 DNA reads TGTGCCAGCAGCTTCGGGGACAGCGTAAACACTGAAGCTTTCTTT. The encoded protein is CASSFGDSVNTEAFF.

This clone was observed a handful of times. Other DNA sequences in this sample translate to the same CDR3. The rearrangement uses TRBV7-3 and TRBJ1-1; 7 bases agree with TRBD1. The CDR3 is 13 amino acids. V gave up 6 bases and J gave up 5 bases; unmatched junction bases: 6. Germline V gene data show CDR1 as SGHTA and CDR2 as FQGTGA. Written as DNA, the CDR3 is TGTGCCAGCAGTCTGGGACAGATAACTGAAGCTTTCTTT. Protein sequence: CASSLGQITEAFF. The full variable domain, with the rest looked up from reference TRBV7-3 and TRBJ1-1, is GAGVSQTPSNKVTEKGKYVELRCDPISGHTALYWYRQSLGQGPEFLIYFQGTGAADDSGLPNDRFFAVRPEGSVSTLKIQRTERGDSAVYLCASSLGQITEAFFGQGTRLTVV.

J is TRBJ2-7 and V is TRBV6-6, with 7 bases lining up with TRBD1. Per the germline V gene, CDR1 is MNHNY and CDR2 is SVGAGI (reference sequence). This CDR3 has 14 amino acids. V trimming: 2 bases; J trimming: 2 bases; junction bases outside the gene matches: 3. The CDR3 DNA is TGTGCCAGCAGTTACGCCGGGACAGCCTACGAGCAGTACTTC. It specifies CASSYAGTAYEQYF.

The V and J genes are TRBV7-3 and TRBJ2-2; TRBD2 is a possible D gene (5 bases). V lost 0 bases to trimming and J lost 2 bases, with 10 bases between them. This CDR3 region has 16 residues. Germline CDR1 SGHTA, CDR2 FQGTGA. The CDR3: CASSLTGEPNTGELFF. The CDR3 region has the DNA TGTGCCAGCAGCTTAACCGGGGAACCTAACACCGGGGAGCTGTTTTTT. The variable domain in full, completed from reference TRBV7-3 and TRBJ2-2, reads GAGVSQTPSNKVTEKGKYVELRCDPISGHTALYWYRQSLGQGPEFLIYFQGTGAADDSGLPNDRFFAVRPEGSVSTLKIQRTERGDSAVYLCASSLTGEPNTGELFFGEGSRLTVL.

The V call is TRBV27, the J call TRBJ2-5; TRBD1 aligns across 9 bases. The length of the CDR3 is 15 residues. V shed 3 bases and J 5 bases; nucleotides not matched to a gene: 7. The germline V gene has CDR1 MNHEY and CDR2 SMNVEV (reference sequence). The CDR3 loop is CASSFKGQGMETQYF. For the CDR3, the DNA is TGTGCCAGCAGTTTCAAAGGACAGGGGATGGAGACCCAGTACTTC.

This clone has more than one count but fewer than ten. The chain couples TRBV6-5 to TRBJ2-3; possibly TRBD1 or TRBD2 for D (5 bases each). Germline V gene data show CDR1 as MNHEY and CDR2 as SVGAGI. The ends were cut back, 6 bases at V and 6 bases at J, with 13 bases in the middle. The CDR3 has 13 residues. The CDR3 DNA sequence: TGTGCCAGCAGACTCGAGGGGTGGGATACGCAGTATTTT. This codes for CASRLEGWDTQYF.

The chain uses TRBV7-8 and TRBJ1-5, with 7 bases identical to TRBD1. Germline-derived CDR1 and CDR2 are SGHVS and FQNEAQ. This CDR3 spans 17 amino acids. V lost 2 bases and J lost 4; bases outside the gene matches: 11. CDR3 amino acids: CASSLNSDREWNQPQHF. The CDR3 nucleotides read TGTGCCAGCAGCTTAAATTCCGACAGGGAGTGGAATCAGCCCCAGCATTTT.

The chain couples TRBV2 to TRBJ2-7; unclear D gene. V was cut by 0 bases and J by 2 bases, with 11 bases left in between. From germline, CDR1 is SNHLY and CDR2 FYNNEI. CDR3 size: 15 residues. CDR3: CASSEALAATYEQYF. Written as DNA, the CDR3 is TGTGCCAGCAGTGAAGCGCTTGCAGCTACCTACGAGCAGTACTTC.

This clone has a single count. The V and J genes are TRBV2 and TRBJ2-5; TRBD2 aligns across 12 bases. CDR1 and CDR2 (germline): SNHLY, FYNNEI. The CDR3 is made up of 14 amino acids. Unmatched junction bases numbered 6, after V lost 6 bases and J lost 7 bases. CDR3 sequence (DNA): TGTGCCAGCAGGAGACTAGCGGGGGAAGGGACCCAGTACTTC. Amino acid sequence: CASRRLAGEGTQYF.

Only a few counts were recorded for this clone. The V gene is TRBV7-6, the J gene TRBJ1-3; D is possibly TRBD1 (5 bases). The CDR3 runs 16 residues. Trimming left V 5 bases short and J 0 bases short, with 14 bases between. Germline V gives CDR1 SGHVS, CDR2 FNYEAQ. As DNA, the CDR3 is TGTGCCAGCAGCGACAGCTTAGATGACTCTGGAAACACCATATATTTT. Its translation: CASSDSLDDSGNTIYF. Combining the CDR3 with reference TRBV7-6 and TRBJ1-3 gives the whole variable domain GAGVSQSPRYKVTKRGQDVALRCDPISGHVSLYWYRQALGQGPEFLTYFNYEAQQDKSGLPNDRFSAERPEGSISTLTIQRTEQRDSAMYRCASSDSLDDSGNTIYFGEGSWLTVV.

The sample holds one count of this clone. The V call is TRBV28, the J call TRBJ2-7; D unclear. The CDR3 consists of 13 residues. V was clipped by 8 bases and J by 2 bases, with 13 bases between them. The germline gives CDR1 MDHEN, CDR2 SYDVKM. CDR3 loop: CASGQTEPYEQYF. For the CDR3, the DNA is TGTGCCAGCGGTCAGACGGAGCCCTACGAGCAGTACTTC.

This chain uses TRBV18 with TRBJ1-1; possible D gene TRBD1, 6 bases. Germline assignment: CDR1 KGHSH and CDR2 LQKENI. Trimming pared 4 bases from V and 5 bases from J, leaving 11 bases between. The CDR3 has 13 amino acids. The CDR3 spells CASSQGGDTEAFF. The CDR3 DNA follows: TGTGCCAGCTCACAGGGGGGGGATACTGAAGCTTTCTTT.

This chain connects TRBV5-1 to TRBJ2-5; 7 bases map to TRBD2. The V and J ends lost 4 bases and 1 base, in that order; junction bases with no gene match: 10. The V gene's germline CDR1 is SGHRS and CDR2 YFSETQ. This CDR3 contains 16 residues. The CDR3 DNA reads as TGCGCCAGCAGCGCACTGTGGCCTAGCGGCCAAGAGACCCAGTACTTC. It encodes CASSALWPSGQETQYF.

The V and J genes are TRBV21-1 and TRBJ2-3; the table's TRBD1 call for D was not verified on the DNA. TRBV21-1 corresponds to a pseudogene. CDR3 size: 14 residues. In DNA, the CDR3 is TGTGCCAGCAGCGACAGGGCCAGCACAGATACGCAGTATTTT. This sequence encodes CASSDRASTDTQYF.

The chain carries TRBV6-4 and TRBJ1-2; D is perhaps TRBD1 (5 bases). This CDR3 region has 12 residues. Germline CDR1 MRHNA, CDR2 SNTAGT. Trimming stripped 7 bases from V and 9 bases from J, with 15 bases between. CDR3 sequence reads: CASKSNRLSYTF. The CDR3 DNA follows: TGTGCCAGCAAAAGTAACAGGCTAAGCTACACCTTC.

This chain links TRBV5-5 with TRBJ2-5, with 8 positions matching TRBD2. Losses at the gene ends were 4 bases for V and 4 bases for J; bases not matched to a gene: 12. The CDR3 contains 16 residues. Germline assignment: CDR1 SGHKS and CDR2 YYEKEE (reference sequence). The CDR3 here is CASSGLREGRGETQYF. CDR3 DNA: TGTGCCAGCAGCGGTCTCCGGGAGGGCCGGGGAGAGACCCAGTACTTC.

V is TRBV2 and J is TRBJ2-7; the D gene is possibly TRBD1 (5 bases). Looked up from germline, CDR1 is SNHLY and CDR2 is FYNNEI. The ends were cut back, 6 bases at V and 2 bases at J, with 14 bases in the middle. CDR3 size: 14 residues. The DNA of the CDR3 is TGTGCCAGCAGAAAAAGGCAGGGTCCCTACGAGCAGTACTTC. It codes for CASRKRQGPYEQYF.

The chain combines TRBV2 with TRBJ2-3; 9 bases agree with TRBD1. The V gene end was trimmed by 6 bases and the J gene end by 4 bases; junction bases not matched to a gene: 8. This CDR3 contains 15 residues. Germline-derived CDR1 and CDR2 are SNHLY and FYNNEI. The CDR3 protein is CASRGGTGFADTQYF. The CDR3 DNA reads TGTGCCAGCAGGGGGGGGACAGGGTTTGCAGATACGCAGTATTTT. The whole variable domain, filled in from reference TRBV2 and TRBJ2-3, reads EPEVTQTPSHQVTQMGQEVILRCVPISNHLYFYWYRQILGQKVEFLVSFYNNEISEKSEIFDDQFSVERPDGSNFTLKIRSTKLEDSAMYFCASRGGTGFADTQYFGPGTRLTVL.

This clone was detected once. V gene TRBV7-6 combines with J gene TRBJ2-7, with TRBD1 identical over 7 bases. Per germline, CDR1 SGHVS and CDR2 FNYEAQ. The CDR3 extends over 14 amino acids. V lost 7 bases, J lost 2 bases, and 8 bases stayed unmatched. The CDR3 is CASTPTGPTYEQYF. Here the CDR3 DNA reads TGTGCCAGCACCCCGACAGGGCCTACCTACGAGCAGTACTTC.

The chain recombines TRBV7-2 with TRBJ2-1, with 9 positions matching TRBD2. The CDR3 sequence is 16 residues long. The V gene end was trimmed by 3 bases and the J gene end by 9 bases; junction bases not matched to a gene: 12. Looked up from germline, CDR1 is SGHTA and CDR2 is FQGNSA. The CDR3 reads CASSLRSAGGFSEQFF. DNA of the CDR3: TGTGCCAGCAGCTTGAGGTCTGCGGGAGGGTTTAGTGAGCAGTTCTTC.